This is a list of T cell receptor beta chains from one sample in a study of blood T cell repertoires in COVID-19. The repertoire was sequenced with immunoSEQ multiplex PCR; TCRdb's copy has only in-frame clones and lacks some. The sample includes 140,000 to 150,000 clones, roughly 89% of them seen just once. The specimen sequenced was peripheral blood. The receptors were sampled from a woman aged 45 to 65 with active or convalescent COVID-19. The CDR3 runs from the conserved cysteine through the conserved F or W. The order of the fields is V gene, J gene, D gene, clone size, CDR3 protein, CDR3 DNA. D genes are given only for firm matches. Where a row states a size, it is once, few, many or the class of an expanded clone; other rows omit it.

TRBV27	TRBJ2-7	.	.	CASGPRGDEQYF	TGTGCCAGCGGCCCCAGGGGGGACGAGCAGTACTTC
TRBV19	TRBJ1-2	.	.	CASSIHRQGTYGYTF	TGTGCCAGTAGTATTCACAGGCAGGGCACCTATGGCTACACCTTC
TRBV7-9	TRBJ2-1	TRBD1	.	CASSFGQGAENEQFF	TGTGCCAGCAGCTTTGGACAGGGCGCGGAAAATGAGCAGTTCTTC
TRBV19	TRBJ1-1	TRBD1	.	CATFDRGRMAFF	TGTGCCACCTTTGACAGGGGTCGTATGGCTTTCTTT
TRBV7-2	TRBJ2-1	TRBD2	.	CASRLAGGPVLEQFF	TGTGCCAGCAGACTAGCGGGAGGGCCCGTTCTTGAGCAGTTCTTC
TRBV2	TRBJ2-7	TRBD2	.	CASKVDSGVHSYEQYF	TGTGCCAGCAAGGTTGATAGCGGGGTGCATTCCTACGAGCAGTACTTC
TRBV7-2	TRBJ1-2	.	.	CASSTRQNYGYTF	TGTGCCAGCAGCACCCGACAGAACTATGGCTACACCTTC
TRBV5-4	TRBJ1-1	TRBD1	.	CASSSTGTGVNTEAFF	TGTGCCAGCAGCTCAACCGGGACAGGGGTTAACACTGAAGCTTTCTTT
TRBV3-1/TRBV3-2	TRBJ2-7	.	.	CASSQVGGDGEQYF	TGTGCCAGCAGCCAAGTCGGAGGAGATGGCGAGCAGTACTTC
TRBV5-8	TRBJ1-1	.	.	CASSLVVGLNTEAFF	TGTGCCAGCAGCTTGGTCGTGGGCTTGAACACTGAAGCTTTCTTT
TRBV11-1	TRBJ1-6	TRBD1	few	CASSRTGNNSPLHF	TGTGCCAGCAGCCGGACAGGGAATAATTCACCCCTCCACTTT
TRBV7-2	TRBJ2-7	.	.	CASSSTPINEQYF	TGTGCCAGCAGCTCAACACCAATTAACGAGCAGTACTTC